This is a list of T cell receptor beta chains from one sample in a study of T cells in Graves' hyperthyroidism and ophthalmopathy. TCRdb redid the calling of the multiplex PCR reads with MiXCR, one entry per CDR3 protein. This sample has 350,000 to 400,000 distinct CDR3 sequences, with 19% found just once. The sequenced sample consisted of blood. These receptors all stem from a woman under 30 with Graves' hyperthyroidism. Both conserved end residues are part of each CDR3. D genes are given only for firm matches. Some rows have no size entry. The others give once, few or many, or a class for an expanded clone.

v_gene,d_gene,abundance,j_gene,CDR3nt,CDR3aa
TRBV12-3/TRBV12-4,.,many,TRBJ1-2,TGTGCCAGCAGTTTATTAGGGACCGCCTATGGCTACACCTTC,CASSLLGTAYGYTF
TRBV12-3/TRBV12-4,.,many,TRBJ2-2,TGTGCCAGCAGTTTCGACGGGGAGAACACCGGGGAGCTGTTTTTT,CASSFDGENTGELFF
TRBV5-1,.,few,TRBJ1-2,TGCGCCAGCAGCTCTAAACGGGGGGGACCTAACTATGGCTACACCTTC,CASSSKRGGPNYGYTF
TRBV12-3/TRBV12-4,TRBD1,few,TRBJ1-6,TGTGCCAGCAGTCCGGGACAGGGGGCGAGTTCACCCCTCCACTTT,CASSPGQGASSPLHF
TRBV27,.,once,TRBJ1-5,TGTGCCAGCAGTTTAAATGGGGCAGGGTATAGCAATCAGCCCCAGCATTTT,CASSLNGAGYSNQPQHF
TRBV6-1,.,many,TRBJ1-3,TGTGCCAGCACCGGGTTTGATGAGGGAAACACCATATATTTT,CASTGFDEGNTIYF
TRBV12-3/TRBV12-4,.,many,TRBJ1-1,TGTGCCAGCAGTTTTTCGCGGAGTGGGAGTTGGGCGCCGAGCCAAGCTTTCTTT,CASSFSRSGSWAPSQAFF
TRBV5-1,TRBD1,many,TRBJ1-2,TGCGCCAGCAGCTTAGATCAGGGGGGGTATGGCTACACCTTC,CASSLDQGGYGYTF
TRBV2,.,many,TRBJ1-2,TGTGCCAGCAGTGAAGATGGGGGGCGCGACTATGGCTACACCTTC,CASSEDGGRDYGYTF
TRBV28,TRBD2,many,TRBJ2-2,TGTGCCAGCAGCCGAAACCTAGCGGGGCCTCCGAACACCGGGGAGCTGTTTTTT,CASSRNLAGPPNTGELFF
TRBV2,.,.,TRBJ2-7,TGTGCCAGTACCGGCACACACTACGAGCAGTACTTC,CASTGTHYEQYF
TRBV19,.,many,TRBJ2-5,TGTGCCAGAGAGATAGTGGAGACCCAGTACTTC,CAREIVETQYF
TRBV5-1,.,many,TRBJ1-1,TGCGCCAGCAGCTATGACAGCCACCTAGCTTTCTTT,CASSYDSHLAFF
TRBV6-2/TRBV6-3,.,many,TRBJ1-3,TGTGCCAGCAGTTGGAACTCTGGAAACACCATATATTTT,CASSWNSGNTIYF
TRBV9,.,many,TRBJ1-6,TGTGCCAGCAGCGTAGACGGGAATAATTCACCCCTCCACTTT,CASSVDGNNSPLHF
TRBV6-5,TRBD1,many,TRBJ2-7,TGTGCCAGCAGTTGGGGACAGGCTTTCGACGAGCAGTACTTC,CASSWGQAFDEQYF
TRBV2,.,many,TRBJ1-3,TGTGCCAGCAGGGAGGGGCCAGGAAACACCATATATTTT,CASREGPGNTIYF
TRBV19,.,many,TRBJ2-5,TGTGCCAGTAGTAAGAGGGCAGGCGGGGAGACCCAGTACTTC,CASSKRAGGETQYF
TRBV2,.,many,TRBJ1-2,TGTGCCAGCAGTGAACGTGAGAGGGCTAACTATGGCTACACCTTC,CASSERERANYGYTF
TRBV6-1,TRBD1,.,TRBJ2-7,TGTGCCAGCAGTGAGGGACAGGGGGCCTTATACGAGCAGTACTTC,CASSEGQGALYEQYF
TRBV6-1,.,few,TRBJ1-5,TGTGCCAGCAGTCAACACCATAGCAATCAGCCCCAGCATTTT,CASSQHHSNQPQHF
TRBV10-3,TRBD1,.,TRBJ1-2,TGTGCCATCAGTCCCCGGGACAGGGATGGCTACACCTTC,CAISPRDRDGYTF
TRBV9,.,many,TRBJ2-2,TGTGCCAGCAGCCTCCACGGGGAGCTGTTTTTT,CASSLHGELFF
TRBV12-3/TRBV12-4,TRBD1,.,TRBJ1-2,TGTGCCAGCAGTTTAGCCGCGACAGGGACCTTCTATGGCTACACCTTC,CASSLAATGTFYGYTF
TRBV5-1,.,.,TRBJ1-6,TGCGCCAGCAAGGACCTAACCTTCGCCTCCTATAATTCACCCCTCCACTTT,CASKDLTFASYNSPLHF
TRBV12-3/TRBV12-4,.,many,TRBJ1-3,TGTGCCAGCAGCCCATCGGGGGGTGGAAACACCATATATTTT,CASSPSGGGNTIYF
TRBV28,TRBD1,.,TRBJ1-2,TGTGCCAGCATCCTGACAGGGGCGAACTATGGCTACACCTTC,CASILTGANYGYTF
TRBV10-3,.,many,TRBJ1-1,TGTGCCGCCCTGGGCGGGGAGAACACTGAAGCTTTCTTT,CAALGGENTEAFF
TRBV30,TRBD2,.,TRBJ2-1,TGTGCCTGCGGGGGGGCGGATCCCAATGAGCAGTTCTTC,CACGGADPNEQFF
TRBV19,.,many,TRBJ1-5,TGTGCCAGTAGGGGGACCAATCAGCCCCAGCATTTT,CASRGTNQPQHF
TRBV12-3/TRBV12-4,.,many,TRBJ2-7,TGTGCCAGCAGCCAGACACTATTCTACGAGCAGTACTTC,CASSQTLFYEQYF
TRBV10-3,.,many,TRBJ2-5,TGTGCCATCAGTGGGGGGAGCGCGTCCCAAGAGACCCAGTACTTC,CAISGGSASQETQYF
TRBV2,.,many,TRBJ2-4,TGTGCCACCCAAAGGGGGATATTGAAAAACATTCAGTACTTC,CATQRGILKNIQYF
TRBV5-6,.,many,TRBJ1-5,TGTGCCAGCAGCTTGTTCGGGACCCATCAGCCCCAGCATTTT,CASSLFGTHQPQHF
TRBV19,.,.,TRBJ1-1,TGTGCCAGTTTTTGGGGGGGGAACACTGAAGCTTTCTTT,CASFWGGNTEAFF
TRBV10-1,TRBD1,many,TRBJ2-7,TGCGCCAGCAGCAAGGGGTTGGGACAGGGATTCGAGCAGTACTTC,CASSKGLGQGFEQYF
TRBV28,.,many,TRBJ1-2,TGTGCCAGCAACGTAAGGAGGGATGGTTACACCTTC,CASNVRRDGYTF
TRBV7-2,.,.,TRBJ2-7,TGTGCCAGCAGCTTAGGTATAGGACCCTACGAGCAGTACTTC,CASSLGIGPYEQYF
TRBV27,.,many,TRBJ2-7,TGTGCCAGCAGCCCCAGTGACAGCACCTACGAGCAGTACTTC,CASSPSDSTYEQYF
TRBV5-5,TRBD1,many,TRBJ2-5,TGTGCCAGCAGCGGGGACAGGGTCTGGGAGACCCAGTACTTC,CASSGDRVWETQYF
TRBV20-1,TRBD1,many,TRBJ1-1,TGCAGTGCTTTGACAGGGGGCACGGACACTGAAGCTTTCTTT,CSALTGGTDTEAFF
TRBV12-3/TRBV12-4,TRBD2,many,TRBJ2-7,TGTGCCAGCAGTCATGGACTAGCGGTCTCCTACGAGCAGTACTTC,CASSHGLAVSYEQYF
TRBV30,.,many,TRBJ2-5,TGTGCGGTTAGACGGGGTGGGTACCAAGAGACCCAGTACTTC,CAVRRGGYQETQYF
TRBV11-2,TRBD1,many,TRBJ1-1,TGTGCCAGCACCCGGACAGGGTTTTTTCGAACTGAAGCTTTCTTT,CASTRTGFFRTEAFF
TRBV28,TRBD2,few,TRBJ2-7,TGTGCCAGCAGCCCGGGACTAGCGGGTCCTTACGAGCAGTACTTC,CASSPGLAGPYEQYF
TRBV18,TRBD1,many,TRBJ2-7,TGTGCCAGCTCACCACCGAACAGGGGGAGCTCCTACGAGCAGTACTTC,CASSPPNRGSSYEQYF
TRBV3-1,.,many,TRBJ1-1,TGTGCCAGCAGCCTGGACGGAAGAGCGGACACTGAAGCTTTCTTT,CASSLDGRADTEAFF
TRBV12-3/TRBV12-4,.,.,TRBJ1-2,TGTGCCAGTCGAGGAGGGATTTCTAACTATGGCTACACCTTC,CASRGGISNYGYTF
TRBV12-5,.,many,TRBJ2-2,TGTGCTAGTGGTATAGACTCCACCGGGGAGCTGTTTTTT,CASGIDSTGELFF